This T cell receptor beta chain was sequenced during a study of post-analysis software for immune sequencing data. Broader study findings: Significantly lower normalized Chao1 diversity was found in patients with multiple sclerosis relative to controls.

About this clonotype itself: As yet, its antigen is unknown.

Unique molecular identifiers tagged the TCR beta cDNA libraries. TCRdb re-derived calls from the PCR reads in MiXCR, one entry per CDR3 protein. The data hold about 160,000 distinct CDR3 sequences, with roughly 35% observed a single time. The sample in question was blood, obtained after autologous hematopoietic stem cell transplantation. The receptor was isolated from a girl aged 10-17 years with multiple sclerosis.

Here the CDR3 DNA reads TGTGCCAGCAGCGTAGCTGGGAAGACAGGGCCAACCTACGAGCAGTACTTC. This gives the protein CASSVAGKTGPTYEQYF. The chain employs TRBV9 and TRBJ2-7, with 7 nucleotides matching TRBD1. J gave up 2 bases and V 0 bases, and 11 bases lay outside the gene matches. Germline values: CDR1 SGDLS, CDR2 YYNGEE. The CDR3 runs 17 residues.